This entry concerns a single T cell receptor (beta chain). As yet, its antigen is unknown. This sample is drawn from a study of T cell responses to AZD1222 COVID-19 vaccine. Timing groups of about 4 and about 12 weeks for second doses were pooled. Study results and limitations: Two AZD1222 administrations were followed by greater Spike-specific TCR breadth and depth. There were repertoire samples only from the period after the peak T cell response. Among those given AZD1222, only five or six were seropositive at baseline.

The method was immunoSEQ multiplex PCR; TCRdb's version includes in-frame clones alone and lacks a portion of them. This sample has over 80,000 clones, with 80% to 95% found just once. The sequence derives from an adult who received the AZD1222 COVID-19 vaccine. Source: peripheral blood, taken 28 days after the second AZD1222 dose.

CDR3 in amino acids: CASSEKGEQFF. In DNA form, the CDR3 reads TGTGCCAGCAGCGAGAAGGGTGAGCAGTTCTTC. V and J are TRBV11-2 and TRBJ2-1, with unresolved D. Germline lookup yields CDR1 SGHAT and CDR2 FQNNGV. The CDR3 has 11 amino acids. V was shortened by 5 bases and J by 9 bases, with 8 bases between the two germline ends.